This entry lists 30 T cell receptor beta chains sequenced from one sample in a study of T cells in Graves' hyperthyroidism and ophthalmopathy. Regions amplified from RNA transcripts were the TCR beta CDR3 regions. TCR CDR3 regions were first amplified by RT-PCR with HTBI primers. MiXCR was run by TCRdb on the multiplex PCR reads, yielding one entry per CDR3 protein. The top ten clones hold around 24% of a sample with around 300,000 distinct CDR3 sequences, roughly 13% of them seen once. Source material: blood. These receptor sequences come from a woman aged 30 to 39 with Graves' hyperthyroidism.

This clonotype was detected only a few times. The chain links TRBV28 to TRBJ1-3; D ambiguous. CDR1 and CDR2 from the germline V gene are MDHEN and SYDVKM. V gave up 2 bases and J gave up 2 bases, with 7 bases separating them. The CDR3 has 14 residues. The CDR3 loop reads CASSLRRTGNTIYF. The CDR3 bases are TGTGCCAGCAGTTTAAGGCGGACTGGAAACACCATATATTTT.

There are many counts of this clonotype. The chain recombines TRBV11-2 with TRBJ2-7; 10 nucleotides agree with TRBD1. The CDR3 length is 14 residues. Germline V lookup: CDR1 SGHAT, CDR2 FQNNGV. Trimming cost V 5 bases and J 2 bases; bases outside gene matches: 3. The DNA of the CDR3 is TGTGCCAGCAGCGAGGGACAGGGGCCCTACGAGCAGTACTTC. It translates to CASSEGQGPYEQYF.

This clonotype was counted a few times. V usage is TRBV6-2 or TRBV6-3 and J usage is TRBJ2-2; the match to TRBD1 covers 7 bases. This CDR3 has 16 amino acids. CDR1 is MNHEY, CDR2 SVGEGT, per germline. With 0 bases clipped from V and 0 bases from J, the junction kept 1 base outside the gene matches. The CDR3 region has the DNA TGTGCCAGCAGTTACTCGAGGGGGCCGAACACCGGGGAGCTGTTTTTT. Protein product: CASSYSRGPNTGELFF.

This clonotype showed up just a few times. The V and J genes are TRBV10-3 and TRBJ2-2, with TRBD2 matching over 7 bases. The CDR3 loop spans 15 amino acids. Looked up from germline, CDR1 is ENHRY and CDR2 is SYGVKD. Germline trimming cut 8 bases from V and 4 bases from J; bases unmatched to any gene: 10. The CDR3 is CAIRRVGGGTGELFF. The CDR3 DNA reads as TGTGCCATCCGTAGGGTTGGCGGGGGCACCGGGGAGCTGTTTTTT.

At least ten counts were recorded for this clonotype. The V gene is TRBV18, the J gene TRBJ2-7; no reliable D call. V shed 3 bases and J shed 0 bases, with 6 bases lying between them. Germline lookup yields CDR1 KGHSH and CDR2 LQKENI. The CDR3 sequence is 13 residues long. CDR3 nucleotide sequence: TGTGCCAGCTCACCCATGGACTCCTACGAGCAGTACTTC. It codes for CASSPMDSYEQYF.

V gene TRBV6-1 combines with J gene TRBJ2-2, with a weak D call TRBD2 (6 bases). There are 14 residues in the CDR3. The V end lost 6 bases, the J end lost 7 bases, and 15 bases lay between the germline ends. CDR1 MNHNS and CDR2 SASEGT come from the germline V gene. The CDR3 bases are TGTGCCAGCAGCCCCGGCAGGCGGGGCGGGGAGCTGTTTTTT. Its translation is CASSPGRRGGELFF.

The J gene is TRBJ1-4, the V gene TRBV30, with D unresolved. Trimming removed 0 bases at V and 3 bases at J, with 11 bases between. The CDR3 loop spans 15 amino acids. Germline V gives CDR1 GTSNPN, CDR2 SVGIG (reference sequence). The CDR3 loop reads CAWSVHGSANEKLFF. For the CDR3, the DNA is TGTGCCTGGAGTGTACACGGCTCGGCTAATGAAAAACTGTTTTTT.

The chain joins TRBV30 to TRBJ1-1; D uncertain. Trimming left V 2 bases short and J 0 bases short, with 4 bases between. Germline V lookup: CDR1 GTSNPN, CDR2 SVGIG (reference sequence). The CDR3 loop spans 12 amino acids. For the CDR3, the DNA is TGTGCCTGGAGTACGGTGAACACTGAAGCTTTCTTT. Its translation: CAWSTVNTEAFF.

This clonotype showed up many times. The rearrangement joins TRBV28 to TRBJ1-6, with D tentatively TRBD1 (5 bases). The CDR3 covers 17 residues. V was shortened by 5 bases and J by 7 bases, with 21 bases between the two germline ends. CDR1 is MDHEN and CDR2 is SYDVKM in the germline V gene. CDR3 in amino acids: CASSPDRSRPTNSPLHF. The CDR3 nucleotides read TGTGCCAGCAGTCCCGACAGATCACGACCAACAAATTCACCCCTCCACTTT.

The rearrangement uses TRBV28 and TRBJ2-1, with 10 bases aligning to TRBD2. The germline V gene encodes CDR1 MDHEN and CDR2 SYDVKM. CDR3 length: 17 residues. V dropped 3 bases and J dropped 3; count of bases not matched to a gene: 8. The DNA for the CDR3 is TGTGCCAGCAGTTTCCGGACTAGCGGCACAGTCTACAATGAGCAGTTCTTC. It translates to CASSFRTSGTVYNEQFF.

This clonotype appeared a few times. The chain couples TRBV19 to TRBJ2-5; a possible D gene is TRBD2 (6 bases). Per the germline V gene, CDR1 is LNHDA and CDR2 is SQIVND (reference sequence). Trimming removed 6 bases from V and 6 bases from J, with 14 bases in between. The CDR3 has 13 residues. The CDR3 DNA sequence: TGTGCCAGTAGGATGGAGGGTGTAAAGACCCAGTACTTC. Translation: CASRMEGVKTQYF.

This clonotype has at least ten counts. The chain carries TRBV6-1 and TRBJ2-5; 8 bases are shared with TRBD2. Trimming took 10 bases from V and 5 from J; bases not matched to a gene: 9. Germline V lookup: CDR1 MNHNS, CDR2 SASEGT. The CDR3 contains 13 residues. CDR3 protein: CAIHSGAGETQYF. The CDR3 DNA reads TGTGCCATCCATAGCGGGGCCGGGGAGACCCAGTACTTC.

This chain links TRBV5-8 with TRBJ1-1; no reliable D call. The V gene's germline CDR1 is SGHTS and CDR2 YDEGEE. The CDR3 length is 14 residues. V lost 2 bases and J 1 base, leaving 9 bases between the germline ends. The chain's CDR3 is CASSLGGWNTEAFF. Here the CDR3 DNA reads TGTGCCAGCAGCTTAGGAGGTTGGAACACTGAAGCTTTCTTT.

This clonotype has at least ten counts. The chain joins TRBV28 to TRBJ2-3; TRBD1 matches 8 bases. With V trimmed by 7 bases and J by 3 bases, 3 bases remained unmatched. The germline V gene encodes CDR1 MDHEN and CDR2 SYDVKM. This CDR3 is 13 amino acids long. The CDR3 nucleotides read TGTGCCAGCAAACAGGGGGAGACAGATACGCAGTATTTT. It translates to CASKQGETDTQYF.

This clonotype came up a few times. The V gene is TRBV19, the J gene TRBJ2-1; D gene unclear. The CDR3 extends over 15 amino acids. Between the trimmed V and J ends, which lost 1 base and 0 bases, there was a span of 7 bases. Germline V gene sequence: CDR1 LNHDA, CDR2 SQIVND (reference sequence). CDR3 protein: CASSIAGISYNEQFF. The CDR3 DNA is TGTGCCAGTAGTATAGCAGGCATCTCCTACAATGAGCAGTTCTTC.

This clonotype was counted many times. CDR3 nucleotide sequence: TGCGCCAGCGGGCGGTTGGCGGGGACCCACAATGAGCAGTTCTTC. This sequence encodes CASGRLAGTHNEQFF. The rearrangement joins TRBV5-1 to TRBJ2-1; possible D gene TRBD2, 6 bases. This CDR3 comprises 15 residues. The V end was cut by 7 bases, the J end by 5 bases, with 19 bases between. The germline V gene has CDR1 SGHRS and CDR2 YFSETQ.

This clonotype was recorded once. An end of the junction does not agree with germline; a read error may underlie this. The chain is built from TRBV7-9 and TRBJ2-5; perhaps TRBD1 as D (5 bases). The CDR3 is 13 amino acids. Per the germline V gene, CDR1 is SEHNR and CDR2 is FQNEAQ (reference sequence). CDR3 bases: TGTGCCAGCAGCTTCCCCCCGCTGACAGAAATTAACTTC. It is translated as CASSFPPLTEINF. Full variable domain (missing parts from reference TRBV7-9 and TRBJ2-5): DTGVSQNPRHKITKRGQNVTFRCDPISEHNRLYWYRQTLGQGPEFLTYFQNEAQLEKSRLLSDRFSAERPKGSFSTLEIQRTEQGDSAMYLCASSFPPLTEINFGPGTRLLVL.

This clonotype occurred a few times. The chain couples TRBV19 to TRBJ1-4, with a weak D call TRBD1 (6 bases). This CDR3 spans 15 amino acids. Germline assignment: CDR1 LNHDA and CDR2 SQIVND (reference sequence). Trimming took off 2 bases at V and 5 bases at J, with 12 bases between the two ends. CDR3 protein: CASSIRRRGNEKLFF. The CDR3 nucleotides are TGTGCCAGTAGTATACGCCGGAGGGGGAATGAAAAACTGTTTTTT.

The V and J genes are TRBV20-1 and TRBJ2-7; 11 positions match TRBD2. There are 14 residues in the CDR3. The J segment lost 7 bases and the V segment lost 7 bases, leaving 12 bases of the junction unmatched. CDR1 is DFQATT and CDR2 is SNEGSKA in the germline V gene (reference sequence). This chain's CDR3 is CSVDSGRAGGEQYF. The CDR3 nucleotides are TGCAGTGTCGATAGCGGGAGGGCAGGGGGTGAGCAGTACTTC.

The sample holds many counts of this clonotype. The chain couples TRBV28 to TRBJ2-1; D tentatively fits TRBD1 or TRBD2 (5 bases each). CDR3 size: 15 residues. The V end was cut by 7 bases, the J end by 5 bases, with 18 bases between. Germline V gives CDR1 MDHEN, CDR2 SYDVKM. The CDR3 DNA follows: TGTGCCAGCACCCTGGTGGGGACCCGAGACAATGAGCAGTTCTTC. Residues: CASTLVGTRDNEQFF.

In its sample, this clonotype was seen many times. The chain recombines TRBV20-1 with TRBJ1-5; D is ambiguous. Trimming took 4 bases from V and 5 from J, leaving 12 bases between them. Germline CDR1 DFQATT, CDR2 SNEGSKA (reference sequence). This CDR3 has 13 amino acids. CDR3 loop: CSATPEIYQPQHF. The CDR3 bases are TGCAGTGCTACTCCGGAAATCTATCAGCCCCAGCATTTT.

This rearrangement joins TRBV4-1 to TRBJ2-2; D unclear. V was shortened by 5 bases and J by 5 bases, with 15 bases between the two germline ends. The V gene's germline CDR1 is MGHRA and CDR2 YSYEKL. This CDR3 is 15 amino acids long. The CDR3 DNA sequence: TGCGCCAGCAGCTTCAGGCTAGTTGGTACCGGGGAGCTGTTTTTT. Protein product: CASSFRLVGTGELFF.

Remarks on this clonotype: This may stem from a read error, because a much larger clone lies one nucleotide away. Written as DNA, the CDR3 is TGTGCCACGCAGAACTCAGCGGGGTCCGGGGAGCTGTTTTTT. Amino acids: CATQNSAGSGELFF. The chain is built from TRBV10-3 and TRBJ2-2; 7 bases agree with TRBD2. The trim removed 10 bases at V and 6 bases at J, leaving 11 bases unmatched. The CDR3 loop spans 14 amino acids. The germline V gene encodes CDR1 ENHRY and CDR2 SYGVKD.

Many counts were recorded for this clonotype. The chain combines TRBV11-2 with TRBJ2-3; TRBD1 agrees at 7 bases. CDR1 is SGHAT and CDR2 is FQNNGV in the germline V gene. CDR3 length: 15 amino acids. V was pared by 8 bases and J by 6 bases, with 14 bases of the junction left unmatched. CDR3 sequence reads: CASRLDRVMSDTQYF. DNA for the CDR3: TGTGCCAGCCGGCTTGACAGGGTGATGTCGGATACGCAGTATTTT.

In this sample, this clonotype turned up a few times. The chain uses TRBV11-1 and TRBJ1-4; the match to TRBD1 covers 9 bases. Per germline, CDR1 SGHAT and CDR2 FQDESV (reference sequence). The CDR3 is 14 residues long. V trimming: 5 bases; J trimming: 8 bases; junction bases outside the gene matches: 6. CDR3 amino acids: CASSERDREEKLFF. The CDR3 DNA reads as TGTGCCAGCAGCGAGAGGGACAGGGAAGAAAAACTGTTTTTT.

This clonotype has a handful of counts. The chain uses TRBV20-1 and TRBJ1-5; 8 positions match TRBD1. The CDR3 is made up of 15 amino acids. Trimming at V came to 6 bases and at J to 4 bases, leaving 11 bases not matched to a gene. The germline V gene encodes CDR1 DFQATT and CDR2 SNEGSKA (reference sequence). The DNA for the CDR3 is TGCAGTGCCACGACCGGCCGGGACAGGAATCAGCCCCAGCATTTT. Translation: CSATTGRDRNQPQHF.

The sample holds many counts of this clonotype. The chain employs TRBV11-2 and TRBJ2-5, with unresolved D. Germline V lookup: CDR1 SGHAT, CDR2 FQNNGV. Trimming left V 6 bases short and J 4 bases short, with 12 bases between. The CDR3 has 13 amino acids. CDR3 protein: CASRNRAAETQYF. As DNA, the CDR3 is TGTGCCAGCAGGAACCGGGCCGCAGAGACCCAGTACTTC.

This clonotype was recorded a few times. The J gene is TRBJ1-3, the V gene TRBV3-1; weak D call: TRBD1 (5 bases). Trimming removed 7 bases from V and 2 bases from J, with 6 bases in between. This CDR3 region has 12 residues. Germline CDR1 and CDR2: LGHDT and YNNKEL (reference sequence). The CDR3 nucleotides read TGTGCCAGCACGGGGGCTGGAAACACCATATATTTT. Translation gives CASTGAGNTIYF.

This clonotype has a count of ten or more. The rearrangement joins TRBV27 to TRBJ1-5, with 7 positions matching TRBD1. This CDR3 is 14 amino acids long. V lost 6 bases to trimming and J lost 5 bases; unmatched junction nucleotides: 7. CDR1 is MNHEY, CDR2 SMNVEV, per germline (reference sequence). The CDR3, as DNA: TGTGCCAGCAGCGATGACAGGGCTCATCAGCCCCAGCATTTT. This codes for CASSDDRAHQPQHF.

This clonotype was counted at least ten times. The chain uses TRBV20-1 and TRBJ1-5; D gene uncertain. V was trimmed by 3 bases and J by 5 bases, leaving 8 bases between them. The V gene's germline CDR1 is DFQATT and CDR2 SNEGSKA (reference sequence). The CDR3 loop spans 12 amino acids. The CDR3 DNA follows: TGCAGTGCTAGCCTCGGGGATCAGCCCCAGCATTTT. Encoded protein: CSASLGDQPQHF.